This T cell receptor beta chain stems from a study of metastatic and nonmetastatic thyroid tumors. About the research overall: Across peripheral blood and tumor or nodule tissue samples taken from malignant and benign thyroid patients, the repertoires were compared with one another. General study points: It was reportedly found that TCR beta diversity was significantly higher in malignant thyroid tumors than in benign nodules, a difference seen in both blood and tumor samples.

CDR1 and CDR2 from the germline V gene are MGHDK and SYGVNS. CDR3 length equals 16 residues. Trimming left V 3 bases short and J 3 bases short, with 17 bases between. Concerning this clone itself: Its antigen is unknown.

Not a single patient had been given any form of treatment at any point before undergoing thyroid surgery. The authors' processing: CDR3 differences across clinicopathological groups were used to build a distant-metastasis classifier for papillary thyroid cancer. TCRdb re-clonotyped the PCR reads through MiXCR. In this record, the V and J calls reflect TCRdb's handling and not the investigators' own analysis. Among 8,700 or so clones listed, around 28% were seen once. The source is a female donor with papillary thyroid cancer or a benign thyroid nodule (not recorded which). Some clones in this sample may be carry-over from other donors' samples. Sequencing was done on a sample of tumor tissue. The gene calls are TRBV25-1 and TRBJ1-2; weak D call: TRBD1 (6 bases). DNA for the CDR3: TGTGCCAGCAGTGATTCCGGACAGCCCAGGGACTATGGCTACACCTTC. Translation: CASSDSGQPRDYGYTF.